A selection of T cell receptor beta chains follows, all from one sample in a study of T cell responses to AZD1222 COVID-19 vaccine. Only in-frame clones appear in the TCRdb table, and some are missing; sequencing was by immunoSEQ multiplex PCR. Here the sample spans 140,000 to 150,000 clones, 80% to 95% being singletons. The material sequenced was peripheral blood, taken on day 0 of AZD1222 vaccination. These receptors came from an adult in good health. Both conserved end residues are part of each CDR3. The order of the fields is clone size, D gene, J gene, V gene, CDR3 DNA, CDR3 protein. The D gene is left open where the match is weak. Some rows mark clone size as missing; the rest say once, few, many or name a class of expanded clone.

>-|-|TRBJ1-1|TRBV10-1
TGCGCCAGCAGTGGGGACCTGAGAACTGAAGCTTTCTTT
CASSGDLRTEAFF
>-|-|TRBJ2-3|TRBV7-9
TGTGCCAGCAGCTTAGGAAGGGACTTTACTAGCACAGATACGCAGTATTTT
CASSLGRDFTSTDTQYF
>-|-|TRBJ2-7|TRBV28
TGTGCCAGCAGTTTAAGAGGATTCGGTGAGGAGCAGTACTTC
CASSLRGFGEEQYF
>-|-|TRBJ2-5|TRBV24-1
TGTGCCACCAGTGCTAACAGGGCGCGCAGAGAGACCCAGTACTTC
CATSANRARRETQYF
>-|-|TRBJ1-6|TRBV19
TGTGCCAGTAGTATGGGCTCGGGACCCCTCCACTTT
CASSMGSGPLHF
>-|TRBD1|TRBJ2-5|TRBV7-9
TGTGCCAGCAGCCGGTACAGGGGTGGAGAGACCCAGTACTTC
CASSRYRGGETQYF
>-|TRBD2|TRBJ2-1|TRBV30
TGTGCCTGGACTAGCGGGGGAATCAATGAGCAGTTCTTC
CAWTSGGINEQFF
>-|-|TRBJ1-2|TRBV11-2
TGTGCCAGCAGCGGCAGGGAAGGCAGTGGCTATGGCTACACCTTC
CASSGREGSGYGYTF
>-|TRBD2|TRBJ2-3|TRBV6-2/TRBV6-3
TGTGCCAGCAGTTACTACCCAGGACTAGCTACAGATACGCAGTATTTT
CASSYYPGLATDTQYF
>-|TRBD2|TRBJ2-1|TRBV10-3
TGTGCCATCAGTGAGTCCTTCGGGAGGGCGGGGAATGAGCAGTTCTTC
CAISESFGRAGNEQFF
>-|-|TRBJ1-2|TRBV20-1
TGCAGTGCTAGGGGGGACGGCTACACCTTC
CSARGDGYTF
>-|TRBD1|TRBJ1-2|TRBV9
TGTGCCAGCAGCGTAGTGGGACAGGGAAGCTATGGCTACACCTTC
CASSVVGQGSYGYTF
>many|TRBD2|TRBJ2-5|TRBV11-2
TGTGCCAGCAGCTTACTAGCGGGAGGTGGGGAGACCCAGTACTTC
CASSLLAGGGETQYF
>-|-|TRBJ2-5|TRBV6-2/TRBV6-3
TGTGCCAGCAGTTCCCAGGCTAGCGCGCAAGAGACCCAGTACTTC
CASSSQASAQETQYF
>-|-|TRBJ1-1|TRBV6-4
TGTGCCAGCAGTCTCACGGGGGCAGGGACTGAAGCTTTCTTT
CASSLTGAGTEAFF
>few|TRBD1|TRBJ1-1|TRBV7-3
TGTGCCAGCAGCCTGGGAGGGGACAGCACTGAAGCTTTCTTT
CASSLGGDSTEAFF
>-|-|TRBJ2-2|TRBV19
TGTGCCAGTAGTATAGGTGGCAGAAACACCGGGGAGCTGTTTTTT
CASSIGGRNTGELFF
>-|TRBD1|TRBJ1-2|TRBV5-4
TGTGCCAGCAGGGGGGCCCGGACAGGGCCGCGCTATGGCTACACCTTC
CASRGARTGPRYGYTF
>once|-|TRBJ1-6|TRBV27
TGTGCCAGCAGTTGGTCAGGGGAAAATTCACCCCTCCACTTT
CASSWSGENSPLHF
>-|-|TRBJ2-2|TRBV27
TGTGCCAGCAGTTTGGGGGGGGGCCGAACCGGGGAGCTGTTTTTT
CASSLGGGRTGELFF
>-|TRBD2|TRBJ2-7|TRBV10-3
TGTGCCATCAGTCTAGCGGGAGGAGGCTACGAGCAGTACTTC
CAISLAGGGYEQYF
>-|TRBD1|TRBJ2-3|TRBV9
TGTGCCAGCAGCGTCGACAGGGAAGATACGCAGTATTTT
CASSVDREDTQYF
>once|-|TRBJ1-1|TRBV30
TGTGCCTGGAGTACTCCCGGGACAAGGCGGTTGAACACTGAAGCTTTCTTT
CAWSTPGTRRLNTEAFF
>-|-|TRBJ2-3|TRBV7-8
TGTGCCAGCAGCCCCAGGACCTACACAGATACGCAGTATTTT
CASSPRTYTDTQYF
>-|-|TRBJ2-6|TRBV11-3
TGTGCCAGCAGCTTCGGGACCGCCGACTCTGGGGCCAACGTCCTGACTTTC
CASSFGTADSGANVLTF
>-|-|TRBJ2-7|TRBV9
TGTGCCAGCAGCTCCGAGACCGGGACTCCGCAGTACTTC
CASSSETGTPQYF
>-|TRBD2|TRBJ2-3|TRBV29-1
TGCAGCGTTTCTAGCGGGACTAGCACAGATACGCAGTATTTT
CSVSSGTSTDTQYF
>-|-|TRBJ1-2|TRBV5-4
TGTGCCAGCAGGTATGATCCAAACTATGGCTACACCTTC
CASRYDPNYGYTF
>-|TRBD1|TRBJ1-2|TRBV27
TGTGCCAGCAGTCCCAACCAGGGGGTTTCGTATGGCTACACCTTC
CASSPNQGVSYGYTF
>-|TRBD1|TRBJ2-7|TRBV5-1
TGCGCCAGCAGCTTGGCTAGGGGGCGGTCGTACGAGCAGTACTTC
CASSLARGRSYEQYF
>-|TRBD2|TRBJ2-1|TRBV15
TGTGCCACCAGCCTAGGGCTAGCGGACCTCAATGAGCAGTTCTTC
CATSLGLADLNEQFF
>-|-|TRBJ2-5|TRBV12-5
TGTGCTAGTGGTTTATGGAAGACCCAGTACTTC
CASGLWKTQYF
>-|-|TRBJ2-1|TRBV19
TGTGCCAGTAGTATAGATATGGCAGTCTACAATGAGCAGTTCTTC
CASSIDMAVYNEQFF
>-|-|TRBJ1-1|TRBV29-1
TGCAGCGCGGGACACGCAAACACTGAAGCTTTCTTT
CSAGHANTEAFF
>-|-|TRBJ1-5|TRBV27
TGTGCCAGCAGTCCCCAGGGGCGGGCTTTGTGGAGTCAGCCCCAGCATTTT
CASSPQGRALWSQPQHF
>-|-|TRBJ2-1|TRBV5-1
TGCGCCAGCAGCTTGGATCCGGGACTTGGAAATGAGCAGTTCTTC
CASSLDPGLGNEQFF
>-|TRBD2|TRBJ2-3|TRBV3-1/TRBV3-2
TGTGCCAGCAGCTTAACCGGACTAGCGCAATACACAGATACGCAGTATTTT
CASSLTGLAQYTDTQYF
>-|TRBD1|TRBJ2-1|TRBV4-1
TGCGCCAGCAGCCTAGTGAAGGGGGCGTACAATGAGCAGTTCTTC
CASSLVKGAYNEQFF
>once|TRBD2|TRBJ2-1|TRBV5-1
TGCGCCAGCAGCTTGGGGTCGGGGGGTGAGCAGTTCTTC
CASSLGSGGEQFF
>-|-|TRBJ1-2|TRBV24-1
TGTGCCACCGAGGGAGACCAGGGGAGCTACACCTTC
CATEGDQGSYTF
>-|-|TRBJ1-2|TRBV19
TGTGCCAGTTCCAACAGGGAAGGGGACTATGGCTACACCTTC
CASSNREGDYGYTF